A single T cell receptor beta chain is shown here with its context. Its antigen remains unknown. The PCR employed 60 Vbeta primers together with 13 Jbeta primers. Only in-frame clones appear in the TCRdb table, and some are missing; sequencing was by immunoSEQ multiplex PCR. This table has 110,000 or so clones, 70% to 75% appearing once. With 3 bases removed from V and 5 bases from J, the gap between germline ends came to 5 bases. Per germline, CDR1 LNHDA and CDR2 SQIVND (reference sequence). This CDR3 has 12 residues. These data originate in a study of cytomegalovirus exposure and HLA in healthy donors. The study, taken as a whole, reports: Highly shared variants forming one cluster were likely a sequencing artifact.

The source of this sequence is a man in his forties in good health and CMV-seronegative. Sequenced material: PBMCs. The J gene is TRBJ1-5, the V gene TRBV19, with D unclear. CDR3 nucleotide sequence: TGTGCCAGTAGTATCGGGTATCAGCCCCAGCATTTT. Its translation is CASSIGYQPQHF.